This TCR beta chain originates from a study of PD-L1 blockade in urothelial cancer. Whole-study context: Blood was analyzed 3 weeks (second dose) and 6 weeks after treatment start.

The CDR3 covers 20 residues. V dropped 1 base and J dropped 3 bases, with 25 bases sitting between them. Germline V gives CDR1 SGHRS, CDR2 YFSETQ. The table came from immunoSEQ multiplex PCR; TCRdb's copy has only in-frame clones and leaves some out. The sample shows 30,000 to 40,000 clones, 84% of them seen only once. Locally advanced or metastatic urothelial carcinoma was diagnosed in the patients. Patient sample counts ranged from 1 to 8, pretreatment and on-treatment. The TCR comes from a man aged 55 to 70 with urothelial cancer. The chain has TRBV5-1 and TRBJ2-2, with D perhaps matching TRBD2 (5 bases). The sample consisted of PBMCs, taken around atezolizumab (anti-PD-L1) treatment. CDR3 loop: CASSLYVLWERNLDTGELFF. The CDR3 DNA sequence: TGCGCCAGCAGCTTGTATGTCTTGTGGGAGCGGAATTTAGACACCGGGGAGCTGTTTTTT.